Presented here are 14 T cell receptor beta chains from one specimen sequenced in a study of response to subunit inactivated influenza vaccine. A single record per CDR3 protein comes from TCRdb applying MiXCR to the RT-PCR reads. The sample lists roughly 670,000 distinct CDR3 sequences; less than 15% were seen once. Sequenced material: PBMCs from blood, taken less than 15 days before vaccination. The receptors were gathered from a man aged 45-60 years who received an inactivated influenza vaccine.

This clonotype was recorded a few times. The chain employs TRBV9 and TRBJ1-5, with D possibly matching TRBD1 (5 bases). Germline loops: CDR1 SGDLS, CDR2 YYNGEE. The V end lost 0 bases, the J end lost 6 bases, and 10 bases lay between the germline ends. The CDR3 totals 14 residues. CDR3 nucleotide sequence: TGTGCCAGCAGCGTAGGTGTAGGGGTTCAGCCCCAGCATTTT. Its translation: CASSVGVGVQPQHF.

The chain is built from TRBV7-3 and TRBJ2-1; D possibly corresponds to TRBD2 (6 bases). Trimming stripped 0 bases from V and 8 bases from J, with 11 bases between. This CDR3 has 14 amino acids. Germline CDR1 SGHTA, CDR2 FQGTGA. The CDR3, as DNA: TGTGCCAGCAGCTTAACGGGACTCTTGGATGAGCAGTTCTTC. It translates to CASSLTGLLDEQFF.

This clonotype was counted ten times or more. V gene TRBV6-2 or TRBV6-3 combines with J gene TRBJ2-2; 13 nucleotides match TRBD2. The CDR3 totals 15 residues. Germline CDR1 MNHEY, CDR2 SVGEGT. After removal of 4 bases from V and 5 bases from J, the junction contained 1 base not matched to a gene. CDR3 protein: CASSWTSGSTGELFF. CDR3 nucleotide sequence: TGTGCCAGCAGTTGGACTAGCGGGAGTACCGGGGAGCTGTTTTTT.

The genes are TRBV7-8 and TRBJ2-5; unclear D gene. The CDR3 runs 14 residues. With 5 bases removed from V and 2 bases from J, the gap between germline ends came to 12 bases. Germline V CDR1 and CDR2: SGHVS, FQNEAQ. The CDR3 bases are TGTGCCAGCAGCCCTAAGGACGGTCAAGAGACCCAGTACTTC. Encoded protein: CASSPKDGQETQYF. The variable domain in full, completed from reference TRBV7-8 and TRBJ2-5, reads GAGVSQSPRYKVAKRGQDVALRCDPISGHVSLFWYQQALGQGPEFLTYFQNEAQLDKSGLPSDRFFAERPEGSVSTLKIQRTQQEDSAVYLCASSPKDGQETQYFGPGTRLLVL.

The V call is TRBV6-5, the J call TRBJ2-7, with D hard to call. The CDR3 consists of 12 residues. Germline CDR1 and CDR2: MNHEY and SVGAGI. Trimming shortened V by 1 base and J by 6 bases, and 7 bases separated the two germline ends. CDR3 sequence: CASSYYGREQYF. The CDR3 nucleotides read TGTGCCAGCAGTTACTACGGCCGCGAGCAGTACTTC.

The chain combines TRBV20-1 with TRBJ2-7; tentatively, D is TRBD1 (5 bases). V lost 1 base to trimming and J lost 2 bases, with 12 bases between them. CDR3 size: 14 residues. The germline V gene encodes CDR1 DFQATT and CDR2 SNEGSKA (reference sequence). The CDR3 sequence is CSARGTTLTYEQYF. For the CDR3, the DNA is TGCAGTGCTAGAGGGACAACTCTAACCTACGAGCAGTACTTC.

This clonotype was picked up many times. V and J are TRBV7-2 and TRBJ2-3, with a possible D match to TRBD2 (7 bases). CDR1 is SGHTA and CDR2 is FQGNSA in the germline V gene. The CDR3 consists of 16 residues. The V end lost 3 bases, the J end lost 6 bases, and 19 bases lay between the germline ends. The CDR3 protein is CASSLLTGRGSDTQYF. Written as DNA, the CDR3 is TGTGCCAGCAGCTTGCTGACGGGGAGGGGGTCGGATACGCAGTATTTT.

This clonotype was observed a few times. The gene calls are TRBV9 and TRBJ2-1; 8 bases fit TRBD2. Germline values: CDR1 SGDLS, CDR2 YYNGEE. CDR3 length: 15 amino acids. This CDR3 reads CATSVGSGGNNEQFF. In DNA, the CDR3 is TGTGCTACCAGCGTAGGGTCGGGGGGGAACAATGAGCAGTTCTTC.

The CDR3 loop is CASRGQRYEQYF. CDR3 bases: TGTGCCAGCAGGGGACAGAGATACGAGCAGTACTTC. The chain has TRBV2 and TRBJ2-7; TRBD1 aligns across 7 bases. The V gene's germline CDR1 is SNHLY and CDR2 FYNNEI. The CDR3 length is 12 residues. The ends lost 6 bases at V and 4 bases at J; junction bases unmatched: 3.

This clonotype was observed a few times. In DNA form, the CDR3 reads TGTGCCAGCTCTACTAGCGGGAGTGGAGCAGATACGCAGTATTTT. It yields the protein CASSTSGSGADTQYF. The chain recombines TRBV2 with TRBJ2-3; 11 nucleotides agree with TRBD2. V lost 8 bases, J lost 4 bases, and 8 bases stayed unmatched. The CDR3 is made up of 15 amino acids. Germline CDR1 reads SNHLY; CDR2 reads FYNNEI.

The sample holds a few counts of this clonotype. The chain recombines TRBV12-3 or TRBV12-4 with TRBJ1-2; unclear D gene. V lost 5 bases and J 0 bases, leaving 4 bases between the germline ends. The CDR3 loop spans 12 amino acids. The CDR3, as DNA: TGTGCCAGCAGTGGACCTAACTATGGCTACACCTTC. It codes for CASSGPNYGYTF.

The gene calls are TRBV12-3 or TRBV12-4 and TRBJ1-1; 8 bases are a match to TRBD1. CDR3 length equals 15 residues. After removal of 5 bases from V and 4 bases from J, the junction contained 9 bases not matched to a gene. DNA of the CDR3: TGTGCCAGCAGTCCAACCCTGACAGGGGCCACTGAAGCTTTCTTT. Its protein product is CASSPTLTGATEAFF.

The V gene is TRBV6-2 or TRBV6-3, the J gene TRBJ2-7; D not certain. Looked up from germline, CDR1 is MNHEY and CDR2 is SVGEGT. This CDR3 comprises 14 residues. Trimming cost V 4 bases and J 2 bases, with 12 bases left between them. The CDR3 sequence is CASSSIRYTYEQYF. The CDR3 nucleotides read TGTGCCAGCAGTTCCATTAGATATACCTACGAGCAGTACTTC.

The sample holds many counts of this clonotype. The chain has TRBV18 and TRBJ1-5; a possible D gene is TRBD1 (5 bases). Trimming shortened V by 5 bases and J by 0 bases, and 11 bases separated the two germline ends. The germline CDR1 and CDR2 sequences are KGHSH and LQKENI. The CDR3 totals 15 residues. CDR3 sequence reads: CASSSTGGSNQPQHF. The CDR3, as DNA: TGTGCCAGCTCATCAACGGGGGGTAGCAATCAGCCCCAGCATTTT.